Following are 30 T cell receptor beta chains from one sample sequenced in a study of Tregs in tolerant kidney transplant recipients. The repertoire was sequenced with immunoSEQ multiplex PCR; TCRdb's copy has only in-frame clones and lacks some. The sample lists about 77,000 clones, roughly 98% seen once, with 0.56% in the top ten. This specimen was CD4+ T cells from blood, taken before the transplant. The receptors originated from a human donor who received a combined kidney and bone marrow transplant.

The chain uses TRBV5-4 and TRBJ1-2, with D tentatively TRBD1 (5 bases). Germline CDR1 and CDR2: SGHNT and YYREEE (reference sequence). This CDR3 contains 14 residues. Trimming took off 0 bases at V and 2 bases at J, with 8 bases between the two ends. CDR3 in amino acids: CASSLDQGNYGYTF. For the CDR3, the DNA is TGTGCCAGCAGCTTGGACCAGGGCAACTATGGCTACACCTTC.

CDR3 sequence reads: CASSRQGPNTGELFF. The CDR3 DNA reads as TGTGCCAGCTCAAGACAGGGGCCGAACACCGGGGAGCTGTTTTTT. The chain combines TRBV18 with TRBJ2-2, with 8 nucleotides matching TRBD1. The CDR3 runs 15 residues. J lost 0 bases, V lost 5 bases, and 2 bases had no gene match. Per germline, CDR1 KGHSH and CDR2 LQKENI.

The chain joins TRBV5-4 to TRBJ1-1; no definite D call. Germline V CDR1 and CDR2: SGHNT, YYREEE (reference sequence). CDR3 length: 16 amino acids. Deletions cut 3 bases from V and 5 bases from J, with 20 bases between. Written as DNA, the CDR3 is TGTGCCAGCAGCTCTTATTTCACTACTAGTAGGACTGAAGCTTTCTTT. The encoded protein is CASSSYFTTSRTEAFF.

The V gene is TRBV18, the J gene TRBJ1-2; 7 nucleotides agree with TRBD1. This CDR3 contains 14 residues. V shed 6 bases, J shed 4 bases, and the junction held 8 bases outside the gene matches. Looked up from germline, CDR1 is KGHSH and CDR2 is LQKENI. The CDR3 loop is CASSINRDSYGYTF. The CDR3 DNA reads TGTGCCAGCTCTATTAACCGGGACAGCTATGGCTACACCTTC.

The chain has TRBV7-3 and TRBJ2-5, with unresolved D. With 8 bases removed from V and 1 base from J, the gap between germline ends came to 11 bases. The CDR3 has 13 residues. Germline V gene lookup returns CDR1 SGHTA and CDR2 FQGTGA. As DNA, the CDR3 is TGTGCCAGCGCTCTTCGGTTCCAAGAGACCCAGTACTTC. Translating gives CASALRFQETQYF.

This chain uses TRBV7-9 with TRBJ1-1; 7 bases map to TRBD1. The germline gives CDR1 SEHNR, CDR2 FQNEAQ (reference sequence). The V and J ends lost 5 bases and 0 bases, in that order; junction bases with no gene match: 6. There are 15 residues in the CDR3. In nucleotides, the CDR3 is TGTGCCAGCAGCCTGTTGGGACAGATGAACACTGAAGCTTTCTTT. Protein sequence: CASSLLGQMNTEAFF. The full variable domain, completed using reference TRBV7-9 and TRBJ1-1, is DTGVSQNPRHKITKRGQNVTFRCDPISEHNRLYWYRQTLGQGPEFLTYFQNEAQLEKSRLLSDRFSAERPKGSFSTLEIQRTEQGDSAMYLCASSLLGQMNTEAFFGQGTRLTVV.

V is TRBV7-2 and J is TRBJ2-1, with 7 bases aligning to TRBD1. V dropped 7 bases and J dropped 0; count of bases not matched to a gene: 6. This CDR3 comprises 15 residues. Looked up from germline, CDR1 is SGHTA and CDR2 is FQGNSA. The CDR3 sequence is CASIKDRSSYNEQFF. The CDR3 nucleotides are TGTGCCAGCATCAAGGACAGGAGCTCCTACAATGAGCAGTTCTTC.

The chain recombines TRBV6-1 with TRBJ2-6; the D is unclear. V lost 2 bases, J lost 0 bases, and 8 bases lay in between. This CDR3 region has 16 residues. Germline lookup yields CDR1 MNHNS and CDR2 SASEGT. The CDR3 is CASSESQISGANVLTF. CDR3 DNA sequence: TGTGCCAGCAGTGAATCACAGATCTCTGGGGCCAACGTCCTGACTTTC.

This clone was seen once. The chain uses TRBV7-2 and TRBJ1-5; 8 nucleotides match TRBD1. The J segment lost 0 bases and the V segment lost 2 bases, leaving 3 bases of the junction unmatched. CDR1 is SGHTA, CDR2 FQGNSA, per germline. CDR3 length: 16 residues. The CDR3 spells CASSLTGTGSNQPQHF. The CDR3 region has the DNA TGTGCCAGCAGCTTAACCGGGACAGGTAGCAATCAGCCCCAGCATTTT.

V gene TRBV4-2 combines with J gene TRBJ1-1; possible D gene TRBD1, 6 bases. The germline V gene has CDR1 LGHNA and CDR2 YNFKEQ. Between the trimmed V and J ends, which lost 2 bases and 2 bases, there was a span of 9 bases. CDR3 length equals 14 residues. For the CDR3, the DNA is TGTGCCAGCAGCCAATTGGACAGAAACACTGAAGCTTTCTTT. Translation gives CASSQLDRNTEAFF.

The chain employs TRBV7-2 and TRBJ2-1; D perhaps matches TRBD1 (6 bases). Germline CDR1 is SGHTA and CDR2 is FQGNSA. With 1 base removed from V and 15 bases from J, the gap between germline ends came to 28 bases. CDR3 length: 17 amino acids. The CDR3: CASSLVGPGQLTRLLFF. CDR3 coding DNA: TGTGCCAGCAGCTTAGTGGGCCCGGGACAACTGACTCGACTTTTGTTCTTC.

The CDR3 DNA follows: TGTGCCAGCAGCTTAGAAAGGGGACTCTATGGCTACACCTTC. Amino acids: CASSLERGLYGYTF. This chain links TRBV7-9 with TRBJ1-2; possible D gene TRBD1, 5 bases. The CDR3 is 14 residues long. The germline gives CDR1 SEHNR, CDR2 FQNEAQ (reference sequence). V dropped 1 base and J dropped 4 bases, with 10 bases sitting between them.

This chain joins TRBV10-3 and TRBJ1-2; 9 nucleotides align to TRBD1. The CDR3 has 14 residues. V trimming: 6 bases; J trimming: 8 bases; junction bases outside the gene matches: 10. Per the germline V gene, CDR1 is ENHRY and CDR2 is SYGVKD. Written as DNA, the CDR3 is TGTGCCATCAGCGAGAGACAGGGGGAAATCGGCTACACCTTC. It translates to CAISERQGEIGYTF.

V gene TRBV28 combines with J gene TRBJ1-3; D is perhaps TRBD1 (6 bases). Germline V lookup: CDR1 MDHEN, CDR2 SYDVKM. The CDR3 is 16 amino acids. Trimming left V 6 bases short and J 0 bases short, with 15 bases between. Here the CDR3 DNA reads TGTGCCAGCAGGCTACAGGGAACCCCCTCTGGAAACACCATATATTTT. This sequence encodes CASRLQGTPSGNTIYF.

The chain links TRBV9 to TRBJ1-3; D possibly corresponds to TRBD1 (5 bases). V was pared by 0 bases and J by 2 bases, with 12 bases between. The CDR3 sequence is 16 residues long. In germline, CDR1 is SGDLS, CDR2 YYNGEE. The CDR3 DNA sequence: TGTGCCAGCAGCGTAGTGGAGGGGTGGCCTGGAAACACCATATATTTT. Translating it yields CASSVVEGWPGNTIYF.

The CDR3 loop reads CASSSLYEQYF. The DNA for the CDR3 is TGTGCCAGCAGCTCCCTATACGAGCAGTACTTC. V usage is TRBV11-2 and J usage is TRBJ2-7; no definite D call. The CDR3 sequence is 11 residues long. The germline V and J ends were trimmed by 4 bases and 4 bases, with 5 bases remaining between them. Germline CDR1 and CDR2: SGHAT and FQNNGV.

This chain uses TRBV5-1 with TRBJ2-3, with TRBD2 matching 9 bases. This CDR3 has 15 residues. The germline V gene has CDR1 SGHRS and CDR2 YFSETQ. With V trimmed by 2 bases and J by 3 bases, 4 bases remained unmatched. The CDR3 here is CASSFSGSGTDTQYF. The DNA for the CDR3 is TGCGCCAGCAGCTTTAGCGGGAGTGGGACAGATACGCAGTATTTT. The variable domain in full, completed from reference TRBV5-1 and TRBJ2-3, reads KAGVTQTPRYLIKTRGQQVTLSCSPISGHRSVSWYQQTPGQGLQFLFEYFSETQRNKGNFPGRFSGRQFSNSRSEMNVSTLELGDSALYLCASSFSGSGTDTQYFGPGTRLTVL.

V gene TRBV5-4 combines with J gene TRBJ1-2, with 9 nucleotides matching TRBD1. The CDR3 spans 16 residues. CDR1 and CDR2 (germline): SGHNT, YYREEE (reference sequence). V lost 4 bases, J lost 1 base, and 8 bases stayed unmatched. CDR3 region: CASSDPGQGYNYGYTF. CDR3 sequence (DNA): TGTGCCAGCAGCGACCCGGGACAGGGATATAACTATGGCTACACCTTC.

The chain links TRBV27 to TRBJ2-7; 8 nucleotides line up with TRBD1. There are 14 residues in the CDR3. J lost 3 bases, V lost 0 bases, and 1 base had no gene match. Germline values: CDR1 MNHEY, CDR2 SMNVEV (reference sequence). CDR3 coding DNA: TGTGCCAGCAGTTTATCCGACAGGGGCTACGAGCAGTACTTC. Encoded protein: CASSLSDRGYEQYF.

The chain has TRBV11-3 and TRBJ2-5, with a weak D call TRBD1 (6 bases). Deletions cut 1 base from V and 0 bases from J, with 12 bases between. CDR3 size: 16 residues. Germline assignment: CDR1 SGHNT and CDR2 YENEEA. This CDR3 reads CASSLARGSYQETQYF. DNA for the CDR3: TGTGCCAGCAGCTTAGCCAGGGGTTCCTACCAAGAGACCCAGTACTTC.

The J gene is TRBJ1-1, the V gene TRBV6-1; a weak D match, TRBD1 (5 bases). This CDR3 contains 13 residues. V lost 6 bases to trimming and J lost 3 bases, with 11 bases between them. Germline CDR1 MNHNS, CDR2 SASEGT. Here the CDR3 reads CASSPRGDTEAFF. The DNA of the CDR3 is TGTGCCAGCAGCCCTCGGGGGGACACTGAAGCTTTCTTT.

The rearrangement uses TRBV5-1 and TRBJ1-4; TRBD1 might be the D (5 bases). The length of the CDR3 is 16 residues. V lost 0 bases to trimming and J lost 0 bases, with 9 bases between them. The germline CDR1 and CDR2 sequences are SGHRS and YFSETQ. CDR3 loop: CASSLAGGATNEKLFF. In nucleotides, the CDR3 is TGCGCCAGCAGCTTGGCCGGGGGAGCAACTAATGAAAAACTGTTTTTT.

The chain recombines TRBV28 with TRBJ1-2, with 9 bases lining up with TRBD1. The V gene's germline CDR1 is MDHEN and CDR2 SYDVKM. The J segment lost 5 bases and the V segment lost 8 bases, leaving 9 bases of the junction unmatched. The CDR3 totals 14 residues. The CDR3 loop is CASGTTGTGYGYTF. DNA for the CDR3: TGTGCCAGCGGAACTACCGGGACAGGGTATGGCTACACCTTC.

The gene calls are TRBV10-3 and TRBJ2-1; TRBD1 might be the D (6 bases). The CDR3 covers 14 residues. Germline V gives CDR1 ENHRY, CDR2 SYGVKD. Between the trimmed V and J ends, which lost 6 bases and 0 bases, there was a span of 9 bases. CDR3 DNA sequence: TGTGCCATCAGGGGGGCCAGCTCCTACAATGAGCAGTTCTTC. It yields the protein CAIRGASSYNEQFF.

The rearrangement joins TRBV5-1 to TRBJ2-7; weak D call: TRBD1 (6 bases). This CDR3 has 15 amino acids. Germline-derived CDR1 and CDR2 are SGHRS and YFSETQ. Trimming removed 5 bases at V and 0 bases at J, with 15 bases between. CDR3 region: CASSSDRFSSYEQYF. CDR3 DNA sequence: TGCGCCAGCAGTTCCGACAGGTTTAGCTCCTACGAGCAGTACTTC.

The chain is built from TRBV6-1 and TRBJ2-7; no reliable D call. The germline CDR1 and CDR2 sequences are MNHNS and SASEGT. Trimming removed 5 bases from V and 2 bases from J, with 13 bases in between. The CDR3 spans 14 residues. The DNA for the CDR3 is TGTGCCAGCAGTATCCTGGGCCAGACCTACGAGCAGTACTTC. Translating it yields CASSILGQTYEQYF.

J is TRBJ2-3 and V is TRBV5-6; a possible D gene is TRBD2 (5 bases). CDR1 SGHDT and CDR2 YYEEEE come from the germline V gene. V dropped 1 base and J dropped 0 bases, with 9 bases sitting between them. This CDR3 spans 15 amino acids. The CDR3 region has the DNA TGTGCCAGCAGCTTGTTGCAGCGGAGCACAGATACGCAGTATTTT. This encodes CASSLLQRSTDTQYF.

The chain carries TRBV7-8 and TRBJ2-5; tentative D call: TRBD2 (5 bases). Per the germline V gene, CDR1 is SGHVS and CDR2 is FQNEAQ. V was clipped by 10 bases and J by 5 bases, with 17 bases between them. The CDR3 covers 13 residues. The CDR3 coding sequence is TGTGCCACTACCCACCTAGCTTTGGAGACCCAGTACTTC. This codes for CATTHLALETQYF.

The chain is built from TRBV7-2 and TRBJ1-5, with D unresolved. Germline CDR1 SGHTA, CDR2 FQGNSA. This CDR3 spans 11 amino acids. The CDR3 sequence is CAVGGSGPQHF. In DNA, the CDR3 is TGTGCAGTGGGAGGGAGTGGGCCCCAGCATTTT.

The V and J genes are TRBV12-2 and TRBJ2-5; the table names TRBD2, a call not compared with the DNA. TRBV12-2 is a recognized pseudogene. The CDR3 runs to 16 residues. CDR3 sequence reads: CASRPETSGVGETQYF. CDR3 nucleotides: TGTGCAAGTCGCCCCGAGACTAGCGGGGTTGGTGAGACCCAGTACTTC.